The sequence of this T cell receptor (beta chain) was determined in a study of blood T cell repertoires in COVID-19. Trimming cost V 2 bases and J 5 bases, with 25 bases left between them. Germline CDR1 is SQVTM and CDR2 is ANQGSEA. The CDR3 extends over 18 amino acids. Clones were read by immunoSEQ multiplex PCR, and TCRdb kept only the in-frame ones, dropping some. The repertoire has 140,000 or so clones, approximately 80% of them found once; the top ten carry approximately 8.2%. This clonotype was obtained from a human donor in a cohort sampled during active COVID-19. Sequences were obtained from peripheral blood. The chain recombines TRBV29-1 with TRBJ2-1; D possibly corresponds to TRBD2 (6 bases). CDR3 protein: CSVELIGRSGVLDNEQFF. The CDR3 region has the DNA TGCAGCGTTGAACTTATCGGTCGTTCGGGAGTACTGGACAATGAGCAGTTCTTC.